The present T cell receptor (beta chain) was sequenced within a study of T cells in Graves' hyperthyroidism and ophthalmopathy (dated 2019 in TCRdb). Context from the whole study: Peripheral blood samples were taken at the time of initial diagnosis, prior to any treatment. Prospective prediction of ophthalmopathy was tested in an independent validation cohort of some 19 hyperthyroidism patients and 15 to 17 patients who later progressed to ophthalmopathy. TCR V-J signatures able to tell the groups apart were searched for in a discovery cohort of 90 to 100 patients, of whom roughly 42 had Graves' ophthalmopathy and 55 to 65 had stable Graves' hyperthyroidism. Thyroid tissue and blood T-cell repertoires from six Graves' hyperthyroidism patients were also compared in the study. Following sampling, methimazole starting at 30 mg daily was given to hyperthyroidism patients, and high-dose intravenous methylprednisolone was given to ophthalmopathy patients. According to the paper, TCR Vbeta CDR3 sequencing was carried out on over 130 peripheral blood samples, which came from 40 to 45 ophthalmopathy, around 75 hyperthyroidism and around 17 progressor patients. The approximately 100 discovery patients were divided at random into training and test sets in a 7:3 ratio. The study at large found these results: In validation, the model predicted progression to ophthalmopathy with 60% to 71% sensitivity and about 73% specificity, a median of 6.5 months before onset. Blood samples also contained most of the expanded thyroid clonotypes (frequency above 0.001), which suggests that blood repertoires may reflect thyroid immune responses. In cross-validation, a model built on a 13 V-J signature told ophthalmopathy apart from stable hyperthyroidism with under 90% sensitivity and 81% to 82% specificity, and in testing the same model reached 80%/75%. No statistical method was used to fix the sample size in advance, and group allocation was not hidden from the investigators.

This clonotype has a count of ten or more. There is no known antigen for this receptor. The input lacks base qualities; no much larger clone sits a single base away. From its cysteine to its phenylalanine, the CDR3 spans 18 amino acids. The read is trimmed to its CDR3 DNA, 54 bases read in frame from base 1. The germline V gene gives CDR1 as SGHTA and CDR2 as FQGNSA. A distance of 22 bases separates the germline ends of V and J, which lose 1 base and 3 bases respectively. TCR beta CDR3 regions were amplified from RNA transcripts. The first round of RT-PCR for the TCR CDR3 was performed with the HTBI primer set and the Qiagen OneStep RT-PCR kit. A second multiplex PCR round built the libraries, followed by size selection and purification. Paired-end sequencing of the libraries was performed with 100 bp reads on an Illumina HiSeq2000. The original methods were these. SOAPnuke was used to process the raw data, with reads discarded if the reads contained adapters or uncalled bases, had a mean Phred below 15, or lacked an exact constant-primer or identifier match. COPE v1.2.5 was used to merge high-quality paired reads, and clonotypes were defined as unique nucleotide sequences. Clonotypes were aligned to IMGT TRBV, TRBD and TRBJ reference segments using MiTCR v1.1. Only V-J combinations with frequency above 0.0001, covering approximately 99% of repertoires, were analysed. The TCS score was defined as the ratio of F50 (clonal expansion) to E x V (chaos), calculated using BLOSUM62-based TCRdist between CDR3 peptides within each V-J. Welch's t-statistics and random forest reduced 500 to 550 V-J features to about 12, which were used in a naive Bayes classifier (R e1071). TCRdb reworked the public reads: Q25 trimming with fastp, MiXCR clone assembly, productive beta chains retained. Rows with one shared CDR3 protein collapse into an entry with the most common genes and DNA. The V and J calls and clone size come from TCRdb's table, not from the authors' own analysis. The sample table shows approximately 590,000 distinct CDR3 sequences, and 15% to 18% are seen once. The ten largest clones take up less than 9.5% of the sample.

Stable Graves' hyperthyroidism was defined as the absence of progression to ophthalmopathy over 18 months of follow-up. Hyperthyroidism patients were newly diagnosed, had a disease duration of under 2 months, and were aged 18 to 65 years. The study excluded patients with uncontrolled infections, other autoimmune diseases, pregnancy or lactation. Diagnoses were established on the basis of clinical symptoms, serum thyroxine and TRAb, thyroid ultrasound, and orbital computed tomography. PBMCs were isolated from approximately 10 ml of fresh peripheral blood by Ficoll-Paque density gradient centrifugation. Trizol reagent was used to extract total RNA, and RNA quality was then checked on an Agilent 2100 Bioanalyzer.

This receptor was obtained from a woman under 40 with Graves' hyperthyroidism. The sequenced material came from blood. The receptor chain draws on TRBV7-2 and TRBJ2-7; perhaps TRBD2 is the D gene, with 6 bases matching. The sequenced DNA is TGTGCCAGCAGCTTAGTGCTTAGGTCCGGGACTCAATACTACGAGCAGTACTTC. This yields the protein CASSLVLRSGTQYYEQYF.